The clone carrying this T cell receptor (beta chain) was observed once. Antigen unknown. Other DNA sequences in this specimen translate into the identical CDR3. This sample was taken from a study of shared clonotypes between healthy human individuals. The V gene's germline CDR1 is KGHSH and CDR2 LQKENI. The V end was cut by 0 bases, the J end by 1 base, with 4 bases between. The CDR3 is 13 residues long. Data came from immunoSEQ multiplex PCR; TCRdb stores just in-frame clones and leaves some out. The sample consists of more than 1,200,000 clones, approximately 98.5% of them appearing once. Study results and caveats: Researchers found naive subsets generally carried larger estimated richness than memory subsets.

Sample: naive CD4+ T cells sorted from blood. Noted subset: CD45RA+ positively selected. The receptor's source is a young man in good health. The genes are TRBV18 and TRBJ2-7; the D is unclear. CDR3 nucleotide sequence: TGTGCCAGCTCACCACCCGGGTCCTACGAGCAGTACTTC. Its translation is CASSPPGSYEQYF.